This T cell receptor (beta chain) was captured by sequencing in a study of shared T cell receptors in the human thymus. TCRdb keeps only in-frame clones here, not all; method: immunoSEQ multiplex PCR. The sample has some 640,000 clones; about 90% are singletons. Germline CDR1 reads WSHSY; CDR2 reads SAAADI. The CDR3 consists of 13 residues. With 4 bases removed from V and 2 bases from J, the gap between germline ends came to 9 bases. The sample was also linked to a second study, of human thymus T cells. From that report: Healthy Finnish infants undergoing corrective surgery for congenital heart defects were used as donors. Corrective heart surgery yielded the resections from which the thymus tissue came. Apparent bias marked the V and J gene usage of thymic and blood repertoires.

The sequence came from a boy less than two years old with a congenital heart defect. Sequenced input: thymocytes. The chain joins TRBV10-2 to TRBJ2-7; D possibly corresponds to TRBD2 (6 bases). CDR3 protein: CASSGIAAYEQYF. In DNA, the CDR3 is TGCGCCAGCAGTGGGATAGCGGCCTACGAGCAGTACTTC.